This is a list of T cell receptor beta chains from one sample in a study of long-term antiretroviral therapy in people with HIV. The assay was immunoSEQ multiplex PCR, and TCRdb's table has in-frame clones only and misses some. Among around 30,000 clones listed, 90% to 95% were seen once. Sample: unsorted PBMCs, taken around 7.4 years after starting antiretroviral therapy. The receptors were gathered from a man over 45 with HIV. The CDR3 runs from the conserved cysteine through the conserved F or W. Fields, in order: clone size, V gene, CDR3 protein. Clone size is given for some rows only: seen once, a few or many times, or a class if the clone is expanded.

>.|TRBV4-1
CASSQGKEAEWTQYF
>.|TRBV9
CASSRTGVIPNEQFF
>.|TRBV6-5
CASSSPSSSTNEKLFF
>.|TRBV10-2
CASSGQGPYEQYF
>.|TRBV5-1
CASSLGDRNTGELFF
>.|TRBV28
CASSLLTGSGYGTEAFF
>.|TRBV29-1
CSVGGGATEAFF
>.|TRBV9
CASSSYGGVDEQYF
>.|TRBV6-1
CASTPFGDNEQFF
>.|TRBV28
CASVRPRGHGYTF
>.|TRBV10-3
CAISPGLTTYEQYF
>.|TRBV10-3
CAISPGLAGDYEQYF
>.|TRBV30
CAWESFQNYGYTF
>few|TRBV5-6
CASSLVSDRGYYGYTF
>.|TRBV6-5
CASSYSTGGNQPQHF
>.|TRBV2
CASSEPTGELFF
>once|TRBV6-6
CASSYSEAGKQYF
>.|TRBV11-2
CASSLIPAQDIQYF
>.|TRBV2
CASLDSRTEYEQYF
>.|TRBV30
CAWSVAGFRDTQYF
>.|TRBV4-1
CASSQDAGYTGELFF
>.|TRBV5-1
CASSSLGTLNTEAFF
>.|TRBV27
CASSYRTGQTKNIQYF
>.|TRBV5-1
CASSLIGGVSTDTQYF
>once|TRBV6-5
CASSYRGLANHNEQFF
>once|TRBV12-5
CASGLARGQGVTEAFF
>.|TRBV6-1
CASSEGQPGELFF
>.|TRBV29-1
CSVDGTPLRGYTF
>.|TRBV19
CASSSLSNQPQHF
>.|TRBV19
CASSIDREPYEQYF
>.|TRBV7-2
CASSLVSGGSSDTQYF
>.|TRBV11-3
CASSSGQGYTDTQYF
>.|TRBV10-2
CASSLVSREDEQYF
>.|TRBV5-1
CASSSVGTNTGELFF
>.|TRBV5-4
CASSIPAGNQETQYF
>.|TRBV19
CASSIFANTGELFF
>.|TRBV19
CASSILPGQGMIAYEQYF
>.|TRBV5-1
CASSLDGTLYYEQYF
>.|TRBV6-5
CASSYMTGTEAFF
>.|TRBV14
CASSPRDRGVNQYEQYF
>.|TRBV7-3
CASSLTRDRLNTEAFF
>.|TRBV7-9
CATRQPGGLDTQYF
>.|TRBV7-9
CASSSGQGVVGELFF
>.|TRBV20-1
CSAKLGGRYTF
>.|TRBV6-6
CASSYSRAAGTEAFF
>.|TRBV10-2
CASSLGQGAVEQYF
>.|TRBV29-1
CSVLELAKNIQYF
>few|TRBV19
CASSRGLGSNQPQHF
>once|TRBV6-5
CASSYSGQGALGYTF
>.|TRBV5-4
CASSGGYPTDTQYF
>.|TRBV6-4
CASSDSGRSLAKNIQYF
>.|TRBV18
CASSGDRGVNTEAFF
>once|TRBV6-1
CASTEGQFQPQHF
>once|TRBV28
CASSLEKGPGNTIYF